A selection of T cell receptor beta chains follows, all from one sample in a study of blood T cell repertoires in COVID-19. Method: immunoSEQ multiplex PCR; TCRdb's copy keeps in-frame clones and lacks some. The sample holds some 150,000 clones, 65% to 85% seen once. The specimen was peripheral blood. The receptor source for this set is a man over 45 with active or convalescent COVID-19. CDR3s include the opening cysteine and the closing phenylalanine or tryptophan. Fields, in order: D gene, J gene, V gene, clone size, CDR3 protein, CDR3 DNA. D genes are given only for firm matches. Clone size is shown for a subset of rows, as once, few, many or a class of expanded clone.

d_gene: NA; j_gene: TRBJ2-5; v_gene: TRBV12-1; abundance: NA; CDR3aa: CASSLGLAQETQYF; CDR3nt: TGTGCCAGCAGCCTAGGACTAGCACAAGAGACCCAGTACTTC
d_gene: TRBD2; j_gene: TRBJ2-5; v_gene: TRBV27; abundance: NA; CDR3aa: CASSGTSGETQYF; CDR3nt: TGTGCCAGCAGCGGGACTAGCGGAGAGACCCAGTACTTC
d_gene: NA; j_gene: TRBJ2-3; v_gene: TRBV21-1; abundance: many; CDR3aa: CASSKRTSGSPDTQYF; CDR3nt: TGTGCCAGCAGCAAGCGGACTAGCGGGAGTCCAGATACGCAGTATTTT
d_gene: NA; j_gene: TRBJ1-3; v_gene: TRBV27; abundance: NA; CDR3aa: CASSSQGSGNTIYF; CDR3nt: TGTGCCAGCAGTTCACAGGGTTCGGGAAACACCATATATTTT
d_gene: NA; j_gene: TRBJ2-3; v_gene: TRBV27; abundance: NA; CDR3aa: CASSLSSGGALLATQYF; CDR3nt: TGTGCCAGCAGTTTATCTTCCGGGGGAGCCTTGTTGGCTACGCAGTATTTT
d_gene: NA; j_gene: TRBJ2-2; v_gene: TRBV7-2; abundance: NA; CDR3aa: CASSLAGGSNTGELFF; CDR3nt: TGTGCCAGCAGCTTAGCAGGGGGATCGAACACCGGGGAGCTGTTTTTT
d_gene: TRBD2; j_gene: TRBJ2-7; v_gene: TRBV9; abundance: NA; CDR3aa: CASSVESGSSYEQYF; CDR3nt: TGTGCCAGCAGCGTAGAGAGCGGGAGCTCCTACGAGCAGTACTTC
d_gene: TRBD2; j_gene: TRBJ2-1; v_gene: TRBV5-8; abundance: NA; CDR3aa: CASSLTVLAAYNEQFF; CDR3nt: TGTGCCAGCAGCCTGACCGTCCTAGCGGCCTACAATGAGCAGTTCTTC
d_gene: TRBD1; j_gene: TRBJ1-4; v_gene: TRBV6-1; abundance: NA; CDR3aa: CASSDYRGLEEKLFF; CDR3nt: TGTGCCAGCAGTGATTACAGGGGGCTGGAGGAAAAACTGTTTTTT
d_gene: NA; j_gene: TRBJ2-1; v_gene: TRBV5-1; abundance: NA; CDR3aa: CASSISDSSYNEQFF; CDR3nt: TGCGCCAGCAGCATAAGCGATTCCTCCTACAATGAGCAGTTCTTC
d_gene: NA; j_gene: TRBJ1-3; v_gene: TRBV25-1; abundance: NA; CDR3aa: CASSEPLAGNTIYF; CDR3nt: TGTGCCAGCAGTGAACCCCTTGCGGGAAACACCATATATTTT
d_gene: NA; j_gene: TRBJ1-3; v_gene: TRBV9; abundance: NA; CDR3aa: CASSVGGGSSSGNTIYF; CDR3nt: TGTGCCAGCAGCGTAGGAGGAGGTAGTAGCTCTGGAAACACCATATATTTT
d_gene: TRBD2; j_gene: TRBJ2-2; v_gene: TRBV2; abundance: NA; CDR3aa: CASSAGLAPAGELFF; CDR3nt: TGTGCCAGCAGTGCGGGACTAGCTCCAGCCGGGGAGCTGTTTTTT
d_gene: TRBD1; j_gene: TRBJ2-1; v_gene: TRBV5-1; abundance: NA; CDR3aa: CASSSGTGDGSYNEQFF; CDR3nt: TGCGCCAGCAGCAGCGGGACAGGGGACGGCTCCTACAATGAGCAGTTCTTC
d_gene: NA; j_gene: TRBJ2-1; v_gene: TRBV5-1; abundance: NA; CDR3aa: CASSLVVGGNEQFF; CDR3nt: TGCGCCAGCAGCTTGGTAGTGGGGGGTAATGAGCAGTTCTTC
d_gene: NA; j_gene: TRBJ2-5; v_gene: TRBV4-1; abundance: NA; CDR3aa: CASSQDSTSEETQYF; CDR3nt: TGCGCCAGCAGCCAAGATAGCACTAGTGAAGAGACCCAGTACTTC
d_gene: TRBD2; j_gene: TRBJ2-3; v_gene: TRBV27; abundance: few; CDR3aa: CASSLQAGGPADTQYF; CDR3nt: TGTGCCAGCAGTTTACAGGCGGGAGGGCCTGCAGATACGCAGTATTTT
d_gene: NA; j_gene: TRBJ2-7; v_gene: TRBV2; abundance: once; CDR3aa: CASSDGTLGYEQYF; CDR3nt: TGTGCCAGCAGTGATGGGACACTCGGATACGAGCAGTACTTC
d_gene: TRBD2; j_gene: TRBJ2-7; v_gene: TRBV4-2; abundance: many; CDR3aa: CASSPGGLAYEQYF; CDR3nt: TGTGCCAGCAGCCCCGGGGGACTAGCCTACGAGCAGTACTTC
d_gene: TRBD1; j_gene: TRBJ2-1; v_gene: TRBV6-5; abundance: NA; CDR3aa: CASGTADNEQFF; CDR3nt: TGTGCCAGCGGGACAGCAGACAATGAGCAGTTCTTC
d_gene: NA; j_gene: TRBJ1-1; v_gene: TRBV5-8; abundance: NA; CDR3aa: CASSLFRWNTEAFF; CDR3nt: TGTGCCAGCAGCTTGTTCCGTTGGAACACTGAAGCTTTCTTT
d_gene: NA; j_gene: TRBJ2-7; v_gene: TRBV27; abundance: once; CDR3aa: CASRGNSYEQYF; CDR3nt: TGTGCCAGCCGGGGGAACTCCTACGAGCAGTACTTC
d_gene: NA; j_gene: TRBJ1-2; v_gene: TRBV27; abundance: NA; CDR3aa: CASKTDNGYTF; CDR3nt: TGTGCCAGCAAGACAGATAATGGCTACACCTTC
d_gene: NA; j_gene: TRBJ2-5; v_gene: TRBV2; abundance: NA; CDR3aa: CASSVDFMETQYF; CDR3nt: TGTGCCAGCAGTGTAGACTTCATGGAGACCCAGTACTTC
d_gene: NA; j_gene: TRBJ2-3; v_gene: TRBV7-6; abundance: few; CDR3aa: CASRPRTGVTDTQYF; CDR3nt: TGTGCCAGCAGGCCTAGGACCGGGGTCACAGATACGCAGTATTTT
d_gene: TRBD1; j_gene: TRBJ2-6; v_gene: TRBV5-1; abundance: NA; CDR3aa: CASSSRRQGYSGANVLTF; CDR3nt: TGCGCCAGCAGCTCACGCCGACAGGGATACTCTGGGGCCAACGTCCTGACTTTC
d_gene: TRBD2; j_gene: TRBJ2-7; v_gene: TRBV30; abundance: NA; CDR3aa: CAWSGTRAFYEQYF; CDR3nt: TGTGCCTGGAGTGGGACTAGGGCATTCTACGAGCAGTACTTC
d_gene: TRBD1; j_gene: TRBJ1-5; v_gene: TRBV5-6; abundance: NA; CDR3aa: CASSSGQGAFNQPQHF; CDR3nt: TGTGCCAGCAGCTCGGGACAGGGGGCGTTCAATCAGCCCCAGCATTTT
d_gene: TRBD2; j_gene: TRBJ2-7; v_gene: TRBV4-1; abundance: few; CDR3aa: CASSQLAGPYEQYF; CDR3nt: TGCGCCAGCAGCCAATTAGCGGGTCCCTACGAGCAGTACTTC
d_gene: TRBD2; j_gene: TRBJ2-1; v_gene: TRBV19; abundance: NA; CDR3aa: CASSIRRESDEQFF; CDR3nt: TGTGCCAGTAGTATTAGGCGGGAGTCAGATGAGCAGTTCTTC
d_gene: TRBD1; j_gene: TRBJ1-1; v_gene: TRBV9; abundance: NA; CDR3aa: CASSVEGTGATEAFF; CDR3nt: TGTGCCAGCAGCGTAGAAGGGACAGGGGCAACTGAAGCTTTCTTT
d_gene: TRBD2; j_gene: TRBJ2-2; v_gene: TRBV3-1/TRBV3-2; abundance: NA; CDR3aa: CASSQVGLAGVGTGELFF; CDR3nt: TGTGCCAGCAGCCAAGTTGGCCTAGCGGGAGTTGGGACCGGGGAGCTGTTTTTT
d_gene: TRBD1; j_gene: TRBJ2-4; v_gene: TRBV5-6; abundance: NA; CDR3aa: CASSARGPAKNIQYF; CDR3nt: TGTGCCAGCAGCGCAAGGGGGCCGGCCAAAAACATTCAGTACTTC
d_gene: TRBD2; j_gene: TRBJ2-7; v_gene: TRBV2; abundance: once; CDR3aa: CASSLGLAGVAEQYF; CDR3nt: TGTGCCAGCAGTTTGGGACTAGCGGGAGTTGCGGAGCAGTACTTC
d_gene: NA; j_gene: TRBJ1-1; v_gene: TRBV28; abundance: NA; CDR3aa: CASSPHGNMNTEAFF; CDR3nt: TGTGCCAGCAGTCCTCACGGGAACATGAACACTGAAGCTTTCTTT
d_gene: NA; j_gene: TRBJ1-3; v_gene: TRBV4-1; abundance: NA; CDR3aa: CASSLQGGSGNTIYF; CDR3nt: TGCGCCAGCAGCCTTCAGGGAGGCTCTGGAAACACCATATATTTT
d_gene: NA; j_gene: TRBJ2-6; v_gene: TRBV6-5; abundance: NA; CDR3aa: CACRDTYSGANVLTF; CDR3nt: TGTGCCTGCCGGGACACTTACTCTGGGGCCAACGTCCTGACTTTC
d_gene: TRBD2; j_gene: TRBJ2-7; v_gene: TRBV7-9; abundance: NA; CDR3aa: CASSLRLAGDEQYF; CDR3nt: TGTGCCAGCAGCTTACGACTAGCGGGAGACGAGCAGTACTTC
d_gene: TRBD2; j_gene: TRBJ2-1; v_gene: TRBV5-6; abundance: once; CDR3aa: CASNLGGYNEQFF; CDR3nt: TGTGCCAGCAATTTGGGGGGGTACAATGAGCAGTTCTTC
d_gene: TRBD1; j_gene: TRBJ2-7; v_gene: TRBV5-1; abundance: NA; CDR3aa: CASSLLQGNYEQYF; CDR3nt: TGCGCCAGCAGCTTGTTACAGGGGAACTACGAGCAGTACTTC
d_gene: NA; j_gene: TRBJ2-5; v_gene: TRBV5-1; abundance: few; CDR3aa: CASSLEGRRATQYF; CDR3nt: TGCGCCAGCAGCTTAGAGGGTCGAAGGGCCACCCAGTACTTC
d_gene: NA; j_gene: TRBJ2-1; v_gene: TRBV28; abundance: NA; CDR3aa: CASGSGVPYNEQFF; CDR3nt: TGTGCCAGCGGCTCGGGGGTACCCTACAATGAGCAGTTCTTC
d_gene: NA; j_gene: TRBJ2-2; v_gene: TRBV3-1/TRBV3-2; abundance: NA; CDR3aa: CASSRLSGELFF; CDR3nt: TGTGCCAGCAGCCGACTGTCCGGGGAGCTGTTTTTT
d_gene: NA; j_gene: TRBJ1-2; v_gene: TRBV7-9; abundance: NA; CDR3aa: CASSSDFSSGHTF; CDR3nt: TGTGCCAGCAGCTCGGACTTCAGCAGCGGTCACACCTTC
d_gene: NA; j_gene: TRBJ2-1; v_gene: TRBV11-2; abundance: NA; CDR3aa: CASSPRGITYNEQFF; CDR3nt: TGTGCCAGCAGCCCCCGGGGAATCACCTACAATGAGCAGTTCTTC
d_gene: NA; j_gene: TRBJ2-3; v_gene: TRBV7-8; abundance: NA; CDR3aa: CASSHRRPQSPSRSFKSTDTQYF; CDR3nt: TGTGCCAGCAGCCACAGGAGACCCCAGTCTCCGAGCAGGTCGTTTAAGAGCACAGATACGCAGTATTTT
d_gene: NA; j_gene: TRBJ2-7; v_gene: TRBV4-2; abundance: NA; CDR3aa: CASSQDGGEQYF; CDR3nt: TGTGCCAGCAGCCAAGACGGGGGCGAGCAGTACTTC
d_gene: NA; j_gene: TRBJ2-7; v_gene: TRBV2; abundance: NA; CDR3aa: CASSEAWTLYEQYF; CDR3nt: TGTGCCAGCAGTGAAGCCTGGACACTTTACGAGCAGTACTTC
d_gene: TRBD1; j_gene: TRBJ1-1; v_gene: TRBV11-2; abundance: NA; CDR3aa: CASSSGTATEAFF; CDR3nt: TGTGCCAGCAGCTCCGGGACAGCCACTGAAGCTTTCTTT
d_gene: NA; j_gene: TRBJ1-2; v_gene: TRBV28; abundance: NA; CDR3aa: CASRGPNYGYTF; CDR3nt: TGTGCCAGCAGGGGCCCTAACTATGGCTACACCTTC
d_gene: NA; j_gene: TRBJ2-7; v_gene: TRBV15; abundance: NA; CDR3aa: CATSHGYEQYF; CDR3nt: TGTGCCACCAGTCACGGCTACGAGCAGTACTTC
d_gene: NA; j_gene: TRBJ2-7; v_gene: TRBV27; abundance: NA; CDR3aa: CASRVQGTYEQYF; CDR3nt: TGTGCCAGCAGAGTCCAGGGTACCTACGAGCAGTACTTC
d_gene: TRBD1; j_gene: TRBJ2-5; v_gene: TRBV7-9; abundance: NA; CDR3aa: CASSSWTGGLETQYF; CDR3nt: TGTGCCAGCAGCTCATGGACAGGGGGCCTAGAGACCCAGTACTTC
d_gene: TRBD2; j_gene: TRBJ2-7; v_gene: TRBV5-8; abundance: NA; CDR3aa: CASSSLGGSYEQYF; CDR3nt: TGTGCCAGCAGTAGTTTGGGCGGGAGTTACGAGCAGTACTTC
d_gene: TRBD1; j_gene: TRBJ2-6; v_gene: TRBV27; abundance: NA; CDR3aa: CASSWGLGQGDLHVSGANVLTF; CDR3nt: TGTGCCAGCAGTTGGGGCTTAGGACAGGGGGACCTTCATGTCTCTGGGGCCAACGTCCTGACTTTC